The 20 T cell receptor beta chains listed next were all sequenced from one sample in a study of OX40 agonist ivuxolimab in advanced cancers. Profiling relied on immunoSEQ multiplex PCR, and the TCRdb table lists in-frame clones only, not all of them. This sample has around 30,000 clones; about 92% occur once, and the top ten carry around 24%. Material: CD4+ or CD8+ T cells sorted from blood, obtained in a trial of the OX40 agonist ivuxolimab. The receptors originated from an adult with an advanced solid tumor such as melanoma, head and neck, liver or kidney cancer.

The chain employs TRBV5-1 and TRBJ1-4; tentatively, D is TRBD1 (6 bases). V was shortened by 4 bases and J by 7 bases, with 17 bases between the two germline ends. Germline CDR1 SGHRS, CDR2 YFSETQ. There are 15 residues in the CDR3. The CDR3 DNA follows: TGCGCCAGCAGCCTAGGGACACACGGCTCTGAAAAACTGTTTTTT. This translates into CASSLGTHGSEKLFF.

The CDR3 DNA sequence: TGTGCCAGCAGTTTATCTTCAGCGTCCCCACTTTACGAGCAGTACTTC. Its protein product is CASSLSSASPLYEQYF. This chain joins TRBV27 and TRBJ2-7; no firm D call. Trimming left V 0 bases short and J 4 bases short, with 16 bases between. The V gene's germline CDR1 is MNHEY and CDR2 SMNVEV (reference sequence). This CDR3 region has 16 residues.

The chain uses TRBV7-7 and TRBJ2-5, with D perhaps matching TRBD1 or TRBD2 (6 bases each). V was trimmed by 5 bases and J by 5 bases, leaving 18 bases between them. CDR3 length: 15 residues. Germline V gene data show CDR1 as SSHAT and CDR2 as FNYEAQ (reference sequence). In DNA, the CDR3 is TGTGCCAGCAGCGCCCACCGGGGGCTAGGGGAGACCCAGTACTTC. It is translated as CASSAHRGLGETQYF.

The chain links TRBV5-1 to TRBJ1-1; D unclear. In germline, CDR1 is SGHRS, CDR2 YFSETQ. This CDR3 is 13 amino acids long. Trimming shortened V by 0 bases and J by 0 bases, and 3 bases separated the two germline ends. CDR3 sequence: CASSLEVNTEAFF. The CDR3 coding sequence is TGCGCCAGCAGCTTGGAGGTGAACACTGAAGCTTTCTTT.

The genes are TRBV5-6 and TRBJ2-7; D assignment may be TRBD1 or TRBD2 (7 bases each). V lost 4 bases and J 7 bases, leaving 15 bases between the germline ends. This CDR3 spans 13 amino acids. Germline V gene sequence: CDR1 SGHDT, CDR2 YYEEEE. CDR3 sequence: CASSDPGGGEQYF. CDR3 in DNA: TGTGCCAGCAGCGATCCAGGGGGAGGGGAGCAGTACTTC.

This clone came up a few times. J is TRBJ1-1 and V is TRBV6-5; perhaps TRBD1 as D (5 bases). Germline values: CDR1 MNHEY, CDR2 SVGAGI. The CDR3 has 13 residues. V was cut by 6 bases and J by 1 base, with 9 bases left in between. The CDR3 here is CASSDSANTEAFF. CDR3 nucleotide sequence: TGTGCCAGCAGCGACAGCGCGAACACTGAAGCTTTCTTT.

The chain uses TRBV6-5 and TRBJ2-2; the D gene is possibly TRBD2 (5 bases). Trimming shortened V by 4 bases and J by 6 bases, and 9 bases separated the two germline ends. The germline gives CDR1 MNHEY, CDR2 SVGAGI. CDR3 size: 13 residues. CDR3 in amino acids: CASSWVGAGELFF. CDR3 nucleotide sequence: TGTGCCAGCAGTTGGGTGGGAGCCGGGGAGCTGTTTTTT.

This clone has only one observation. V gene TRBV2 combines with J gene TRBJ1-5, with D tentatively TRBD1 (5 bases). The V gene's germline CDR1 is SNHLY and CDR2 FYNNEI. The CDR3 is 15 amino acids. V shed 2 bases and J shed 4 bases, with 12 bases lying between them. Written as DNA, the CDR3 is TGTGCCAGCAGTGAATGGAGAGGGGAGAATCAGCCCCAGCATTTT. Its protein is CASSEWRGENQPQHF.

The chain employs TRBV7-6 and TRBJ2-5; D may be TRBD2 (6 bases). The CDR3 sequence is 15 residues long. V gave up 1 base and J gave up 1 base, with 10 bases separating them. Germline V gives CDR1 SGHVS, CDR2 FNYEAQ. This CDR3 reads CASSLVSGIQETQYF. The CDR3 DNA reads as TGTGCCAGCAGCTTAGTTAGCGGAATCCAAGAGACCCAGTACTTC.

This chain uses TRBV29-1 with TRBJ2-1, with TRBD1 matching over 7 bases. Germline loops: CDR1 SQVTM, CDR2 ANQGSEA. The CDR3 consists of 15 residues. Germline trimming cut 3 bases from V and 3 bases from J; bases unmatched to any gene: 8. The CDR3 is CSVDQDRALYNEQFF. The DNA of the CDR3 is TGCAGCGTTGACCAAGACAGGGCGCTCTACAATGAGCAGTTCTTC.

This chain uses TRBV19 with TRBJ2-7, with 8 bases matching TRBD1. CDR3 length equals 14 residues. V shed 4 bases and J 4 bases; nucleotides not matched to a gene: 6. Germline-derived CDR1 and CDR2 are LNHDA and SQIVND (reference sequence). CDR3 loop: CASSRDRGVYEQYF. Here the CDR3 DNA reads TGTGCCAGTAGTAGAGACAGGGGAGTTTACGAGCAGTACTTC.

The J gene is TRBJ2-7, the V gene TRBV7-2; 9 bases match TRBD1. Trimming cost V 6 bases and J 7 bases; bases outside gene matches: 10. The CDR3 is 14 amino acids. The germline gives CDR1 SGHTA, CDR2 FQGNSA. Here the CDR3 DNA reads TGTGCCAGCAGTTCCCCCGGGACAGGGTGGGAGCAGTACTTC. As protein: CASSSPGTGWEQYF.

The chain links TRBV28 to TRBJ2-7, with unresolved D. The CDR3 consists of 12 residues. Per the germline V gene, CDR1 is MDHEN and CDR2 is SYDVKM. Trimming stripped 2 bases from V and 4 bases from J, with 6 bases between. The CDR3 region is CASSLNPYEQYF. CDR3 bases: TGTGCCAGCAGTTTAAATCCGTACGAGCAGTACTTC. Complete variable domain (other parts from reference TRBV28 and TRBJ2-7): DVKVTQSSRYLVKRTGEKVFLECVQDMDHENMFWYRQDPGLGLRLIYFSYDVKMKEKGDIPEGYSVSREKKERFSLILESASTNQTSMYLCASSLNPYEQYFGPGTRLTVT.

This sequence joins TRBV27 and TRBJ2-7; 9 nucleotides match TRBD2. V lost 5 bases and J lost 3; bases outside the gene matches: 5. The germline V gene encodes CDR1 MNHEY and CDR2 SMNVEV (reference sequence). The CDR3 runs to 14 residues. CDR3 nucleotide sequence: TGTGCCAGCAGTACCGGGACTAGCCTCTACGAGCAGTACTTC. Its protein is CASSTGTSLYEQYF.

V and J are TRBV19 and TRBJ2-7; D unresolved. CDR3 size: 11 residues. V lost 4 bases to trimming and J lost 3 bases, with 4 bases between them. Germline CDR1 and CDR2: LNHDA and SQIVND (reference sequence). The CDR3 sequence: CASSTNYEQYF. As DNA, the CDR3 is TGTGCCAGTAGTACAAACTACGAGCAGTACTTC. The variable domain in full, completed from reference TRBV19 and TRBJ2-7, reads DGGITQSPKYLFRKEGQNVTLSCEQNLNHDAMYWYRQDPGQGLRLIYYSQIVNDFQKGDIAEGYSVSREKKESFPLTVTSAQKNPTAFYLCASSTNYEQYFGPGTRLTVT.

The chain is built from TRBV6-5 and TRBJ2-7; 10 bases are shared with TRBD1. The CDR3 has 15 residues. The germline V gene has CDR1 MNHEY and CDR2 SVGAGI. V was clipped by 4 bases and J by 2 bases; unmatched bases: 5. CDR3 sequence reads: CASSSTTGGPYEQYF. Written as DNA, the CDR3 is TGTGCCAGCAGTTCCACGACAGGGGGCCCCTACGAGCAGTACTTC.

Only one count was recorded for this clone. The rearrangement joins TRBV27 to TRBJ1-2; 8 nucleotides line up with TRBD1. This CDR3 comprises 14 residues. CDR1 is MNHEY and CDR2 is SMNVEV in the germline V gene (reference sequence). After removal of 7 bases from V and 2 bases from J, the junction contained 6 bases not matched to a gene. CDR3 DNA: TGTGCCAGCAACTCAGGGGGCAGAAACTATGGCTACACCTTC. Translated: CASNSGGRNYGYTF.

V is TRBV19 and J is TRBJ2-3; possible D gene TRBD2, 6 bases. CDR1 and CDR2 from the germline V gene are LNHDA and SQIVND (reference sequence). Trimming left V 7 bases short and J 2 bases short, with 13 bases between. CDR3 size: 14 residues. This chain's CDR3 is CASKGAGHTDTQYF. DNA of the CDR3: TGTGCCAGTAAAGGGGCGGGGCACACAGATACGCAGTATTTT.

The rearrangement joins TRBV19 to TRBJ2-7; D remains ambiguous. CDR3 size: 15 residues. V gave up 3 bases and J gave up 2 bases, with 14 bases separating them. CDR1 and CDR2 (germline): LNHDA, SQIVND (reference sequence). CDR3 amino acids: CASSIFTGGPYEQYF. CDR3 sequence (DNA): TGTGCCAGTAGTATCTTTACGGGTGGGCCCTACGAGCAGTACTTC.

The rearrangement joins TRBV19 to TRBJ1-1; possibly TRBD1 for D (5 bases). The V and J ends lost 5 bases and 8 bases respectively, with 6 bases between them. CDR1 and CDR2 from the germline V gene are LNHDA and SQIVND (reference sequence). This CDR3 spans 10 amino acids. Written as DNA, the CDR3 is TGTGCCAGTAGTCAGGGAGAAGCTTTCTTT. It is translated as CASSQGEAFF.